Below are 20 T cell receptor beta chains sequenced from a single sample in a study of T cell repertoires in cytomegalovirus infection. TCRdb ran MiXCR on the reads and lists one entry per CDR3 protein. Of a few hundred thousand distinct CDR3 sequences in the sample, about a sixth were seen once. Sequenced: PBMCs. Receptor source: a human donor in good health (CMV status not recorded). Some clones in this sample may be carry-over from other donors' samples.

The chain carries TRBV6-1 and TRBJ1-2; 7 positions agree with TRBD1. CDR3 length: 14 residues. With V trimmed by 5 bases and J by 5 bases, 8 bases remained unmatched. The germline gives CDR1 MNHNS, CDR2 SASEGT. In DNA, the CDR3 is TGTGCCAGCAGTACACCGGGACAGACGTATGGCTACACCTTC. Translating it yields CASSTPGQTYGYTF.

This clonotype was counted between two and nine times. The genes are TRBV4-1 and TRBJ1-3; D possibly corresponds to TRBD1 (6 bases). Germline V CDR1 and CDR2: MGHRA, YSYEKL. With 3 bases removed from V and 4 bases from J, the gap between germline ends came to 7 bases. The CDR3 totals 13 residues. CDR3 nucleotides: TGCGCCAGCAGCCACGGACAGGGAAACACCATATATTTT. Its protein is CASSHGQGNTIYF.

About this clonotype itself: A much larger clone differs by one base, so this may be a read error. This sequence joins TRBV19 and TRBJ1-5; D perhaps matches TRBD1 (5 bases). CDR3 length: 15 residues. The V gene's germline CDR1 is LNHDA and CDR2 SQIVND (reference sequence). This CDR3 reads CAGSMGGGPHQPQHF. CDR3 sequence (DNA): TGTGCCGGTAGTATGGGGGGAGGCCCCCATCAGCCCCAGCATTTT.

The chain is built from TRBV6-2 or TRBV6-3 and TRBJ2-2, with D perhaps matching TRBD2 (6 bases). The V gene's germline CDR1 is MNHEY and CDR2 SVGEGT. This CDR3 comprises 17 residues. Trimming took 7 bases from V and 4 from J, leaving 22 bases between them. CDR3 sequence (DNA): TGTGCCAGCACTCGACCCCCGACTAGTCGCGGCACCGGGGAGCTGTTTTTT. Translating it yields CASTRPPTSRGTGELFF.

Points on this clonotype: This sequence may be a read error, since a much larger clone differs from it by one base. The genes are TRBV12-3 or TRBV12-4 and TRBJ1-1; D is possibly TRBD1 (6 bases). Trimming removed 6 bases at V and 7 bases at J, with 33 bases between. The CDR3 covers 19 residues. CDR3 amino acids: CASSFPALWDRGGDNEAFF. In DNA form, the CDR3 reads TGTGCCAGCAGCTTTCCCGCTCTTTGGGACCGTGGAGGGGACAATGAAGCTTTCTTT.

This clonotype was seen at least ten times. The chain joins TRBV7-2 to TRBJ2-3; no clear D gene. The CDR3 loop spans 13 amino acids. Germline V gene lookup returns CDR1 SGHTA and CDR2 FQGNSA. The V and J ends lost 4 bases and 4 bases respectively, with 9 bases between them. The CDR3 loop reads CASSSYRSDTQYF. CDR3 DNA: TGTGCCAGCAGCTCCTACCGGTCAGATACGCAGTATTTT. Complete variable domain (other parts from reference TRBV7-2 and TRBJ2-3): GAGVSQSPSNKVTEKGKDVELRCDPISGHTALYWYRQSLGQGLEFLIYFQGNSAPDKSGLPSDRFSAERTGGSVSTLTIQRTQQEDSAVYLCASSSYRSDTQYFGPGTRLTVL.

The table lists this clonotype with a few counts. The chain joins TRBV4-2 to TRBJ2-1, with 8 bases aligning to TRBD2. From germline, CDR1 is LGHNA and CDR2 YNFKEQ. This CDR3 has 16 amino acids. V was clipped by 0 bases and J by 8 bases; unmatched bases: 9. CDR3 bases: TGTGCCAGCAGCCAAGATTTGGGACTAGTCTCTTATGAGCAGTTCTTC. This translates into CASSQDLGLVSYEQFF.

This clonotype was detected ten times or more. The chain is built from TRBV7-2 and TRBJ2-1; a weak D match, TRBD2 (6 bases). V lost 4 bases to trimming and J lost 9 bases, with 10 bases between them. Germline V gives CDR1 SGHTA, CDR2 FQGNSA. The CDR3 extends over 12 amino acids. Here the CDR3 reads CASSSRGGEQFF. For the CDR3, the DNA is TGTGCCAGCAGCTCACGGGGAGGTGAGCAGTTCTTC.

The rearrangement links TRBV23-1 to TRBJ1-1, with D unresolved. TRBV23-1 is flagged as an ORF with uncertain function. The CDR3 runs to 15 residues. Trimming left V 0 bases short and J 3 bases short, with 11 bases between. The chain's CDR3 is CASSQSFGDHTEAFF. The CDR3 DNA reads TGCGCCAGCAGTCAATCGTTCGGGGATCACACTGAAGCTTTCTTT.

There are many counts of this clonotype. The chain carries TRBV7-8 and TRBJ1-4; D possibly corresponds to TRBD1 (5 bases). The CDR3 totals 21 residues. The ends were cut back, 5 bases at V and 0 bases at J, with 28 bases in the middle. Germline lookup yields CDR1 SGHVS and CDR2 FQNEAQ. The CDR3 sequence: CASSPTRGGGTRFATNEKLFF. Here the CDR3 DNA reads TGTGCCAGCAGCCCGACTCGCGGGGGGGGGACCCGATTTGCAACTAATGAAAAACTGTTTTTT.

The chain recombines TRBV2 with TRBJ2-5; the D is unclear. The germline V gene encodes CDR1 SNHLY and CDR2 FYNNEI. Trimming left V 7 bases short and J 5 bases short, with 5 bases between. The CDR3 length is 10 residues. CDR3 nucleotides: TGTGCCAGCAATCGGGAGACCCAGTACTTC. Amino acids: CASNRETQYF.

This clonotype was counted many times. The V call is TRBV7-2, the J call TRBJ2-3; the D is unclear. The V and J ends lost 2 bases and 2 bases respectively, with 8 bases between them. The CDR3 has 14 amino acids. CDR1 and CDR2 (germline): SGHTA, FQGNSA. The CDR3 sequence: CASSLLLNTDTQYF. The DNA of the CDR3 is TGTGCCAGCAGCTTACTGCTCAACACAGATACGCAGTATTTT. The variable domain in full, with the rest retrieved from reference TRBV7-2 and TRBJ2-3, is GAGVSQSPSNKVTEKGKDVELRCDPISGHTALYWYRQSLGQGLEFLIYFQGNSAPDKSGLPSDRFSAERTGGSVSTLTIQRTQQEDSAVYLCASSLLLNTDTQYFGPGTRLTVL.

The chain links TRBV14 to TRBJ1-3; possibly TRBD1 for D (5 bases). Germline values: CDR1 SGHDN, CDR2 FVKESK. The CDR3 extends over 16 amino acids. V lost 1 base, J lost 3 bases, and 13 bases lay in between. The chain's CDR3 is CASSQVSGPGGNTIYF. CDR3 DNA: TGTGCCAGCAGCCAAGTTTCGGGGCCTGGTGGAAACACCATATATTTT.

This clonotype was picked up many times. This chain connects TRBV6-2 or TRBV6-3 to TRBJ2-1, with 10 nucleotides matching TRBD2. CDR3 length: 15 residues. Germline V CDR1 and CDR2: MNHEY, SVGEGT. The V gene end was trimmed by 5 bases and the J gene end by 6 bases; junction bases not matched to a gene: 7. CDR3 region: CASSKGLAESNEQFF. The CDR3 DNA is TGTGCCAGCAGTAAAGGACTAGCGGAAAGCAATGAGCAGTTCTTC.

Concerning this clonotype: One end of the junction fails to match germline, which may point to a read error. This chain connects TRBV12-3 or TRBV12-4 to TRBJ2-7; 8 positions agree with TRBD2. CDR3 size: 14 residues. The DNA of the CDR3 is TGTGCCAGCAGTCTAGCGGGCCTCCCCTACGAGCAGTACTTC. This codes for CASSLAGLPYEQYF.

The chain carries TRBV5-6 and TRBJ1-1; 7 positions agree with TRBD1. V lost 0 bases, J lost 3 bases, and 8 bases stayed unmatched. The germline gives CDR1 SGHDT, CDR2 YYEEEE. The CDR3 runs 16 residues. The CDR3 nucleotides read TGTGCCAGCAGCTTGGTAGGGGGCGCGTCGGACACTGAAGCTTTCTTT. Its translation is CASSLVGGASDTEAFF. The whole variable domain, filled in from reference TRBV5-6 and TRBJ1-1, reads DAGVTQSPTHLIKTRGQQVTLRCSPKSGHDTVSWYQQALGQGPQFIFQYYEEEERQRGNFPDRFSGHQFPNYSSELNVNALLLGDSALYLCASSLVGGASDTEAFFGQGTRLTVV.

This clonotype was counted ten times or more. The chain carries TRBV7-2 and TRBJ1-4; TRBD1 might be the D (5 bases). Trimming cost V 5 bases and J 0 bases, with 10 bases left between them. This CDR3 spans 15 amino acids. CDR1 and CDR2 from the germline V gene are SGHTA and FQGNSA. CDR3 in DNA: TGTGCCAGCAGCCGGGGCGGGGCAACTAATGAAAAACTGTTTTTT. Encoded protein: CASSRGGATNEKLFF. The full variable domain, with the rest looked up from reference TRBV7-2 and TRBJ1-4, is GAGVSQSPSNKVTEKGKDVELRCDPISGHTALYWYRQSLGQGLEFLIYFQGNSAPDKSGLPSDRFSAERTGGSVSTLTIQRTQQEDSAVYLCASSRGGATNEKLFFGSGTQLSVL.

The rearrangement uses TRBV15 and TRBJ2-7; D gene ambiguous. There are 14 residues in the CDR3. The V and J ends lost 3 bases and 6 bases respectively, with 15 bases between them. CDR1 is LNHNV and CDR2 is YYDKDF in the germline V gene (reference sequence). CDR3: CATSRAQVGGEQYF. CDR3 nucleotides: TGTGCCACCAGCAGGGCCCAGGTAGGCGGCGAGCAGTACTTC.

V gene TRBV7-2 combines with J gene TRBJ1-2; no clear D gene. From germline, CDR1 is SGHTA and CDR2 FQGNSA. Trimming left V 2 bases short and J 8 bases short, with 18 bases between. The CDR3 totals 15 residues. CDR3 sequence reads: CASSLRRSEDGGYTF. DNA for the CDR3: TGTGCCAGCAGCTTAAGGAGATCCGAGGATGGCGGCTACACCTTC.

V gene TRBV20-1 combines with J gene TRBJ2-7; 11 bases match TRBD2. After removal of 6 bases from V and 2 bases from J, the junction contained 6 bases not matched to a gene. Germline V lookup: CDR1 DFQATT, CDR2 SNEGSKA (reference sequence). The CDR3 sequence is 14 residues long. The CDR3 bases are TGCAGTGCCTCGACTAGCGGGATAACCTACGAGCAGTACTTC. Its protein is CSASTSGITYEQYF.